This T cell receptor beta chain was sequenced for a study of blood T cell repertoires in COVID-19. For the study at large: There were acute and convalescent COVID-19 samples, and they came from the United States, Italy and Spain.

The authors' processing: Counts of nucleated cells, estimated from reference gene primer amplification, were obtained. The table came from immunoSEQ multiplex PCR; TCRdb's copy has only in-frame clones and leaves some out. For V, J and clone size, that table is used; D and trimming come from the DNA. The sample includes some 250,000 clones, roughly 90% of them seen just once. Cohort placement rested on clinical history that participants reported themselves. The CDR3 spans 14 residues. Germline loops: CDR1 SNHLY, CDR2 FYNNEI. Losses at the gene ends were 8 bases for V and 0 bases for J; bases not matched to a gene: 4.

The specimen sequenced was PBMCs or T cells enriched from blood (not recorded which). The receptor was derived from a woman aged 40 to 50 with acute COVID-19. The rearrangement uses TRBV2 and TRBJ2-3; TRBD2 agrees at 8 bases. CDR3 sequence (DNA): TGTGCCAGCTCGCGGGGGGTCAGCACAGATACGCAGTATTTT. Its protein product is CASSRGVSTDTQYF.